The clone carrying this T cell receptor (beta chain) was counted a single time. Its antigen is not known. PCR primers comprised 60 Vbeta and 13 Jbeta primers. Assay used: immunoSEQ multiplex PCR; TCRdb lists only in-frame clones, some missing. The sample holds some 140,000 clones; about 64% are singletons and the top ten take 2.4%. This sample stems from a study of cytomegalovirus exposure and HLA in healthy donors. The wider study: The 100 million to 140 million unique TCR beta sequences, from about 180 million T cells, were found by an earlier analysis. Study-level findings and limits: There were reportedly fewer N-insertions in an Asian-associated ancestry cluster than the roughly 700-donor mean, in a later analysis.

Germline V lookup: CDR1 MNHEY, CDR2 SMNVEV (reference sequence). This CDR3 is built from 14 residues. Trimming stripped 5 bases from V and 6 bases from J, with 17 bases between. The receptor comes from a woman aged 40 to 49 in good health and CMV-seronegative. The source material was PBMCs. The rearrangement uses TRBV27 and TRBJ2-7; D is undetermined. CDR3 loop: CASSKRRIIPEQYF. The DNA of the CDR3 is TGTGCCAGCAGTAAGCGTAGAATAATCCCCGAGCAGTACTTC.